Listed below are T cell receptor beta chains from one sample, sequenced in a study of T cell changes during pregnancy in multiple sclerosis. This table comes from immunoSEQ multiplex PCR, and its TCRdb copy is limited to in-frame clones, with some not included. There are 35,000 to 40,000 clones in the sample; around 92% occur only once, and under 0.9% lies in the top ten. The starting material was CD4+ T cells from peripheral blood mononuclear cells, obtained in the third trimester of pregnancy. Receptors were obtained from a female donor with multiple sclerosis, enrolled in a pregnancy study. CDR3s include the opening cysteine and the closing phenylalanine or tryptophan. The D gene is left open where the match is weak. Clone size is not always given. Where it is, it says once, few, many or a class for expanded clones.

DNA: TGTGCCAGCAGTCGTCATGAGTCTAACTATGGCTACACCTTC; CDR3: CASSRHESNYGYTF; J: TRBJ1-2; V: TRBV6-5; D: NA; size: NA
DNA: TGTGCCAGTAGCACAGGGGTCACTGAAGCTTTCTTT; CDR3: CASSTGVTEAFF; J: TRBJ1-1; V: TRBV19; D: TRBD1; size: NA
DNA: TGTGCCAGCAGCCCCAGGACTAGCGGGTTATACAATGAGCAGTTCTTC; CDR3: CASSPRTSGLYNEQFF; J: TRBJ2-1; V: TRBV7-9; D: TRBD2; size: few
DNA: TGTGCCAGCAGCCCTAGCGGTAGCTCCTACAATGAGCAGTTCTTC; CDR3: CASSPSGSSYNEQFF; J: TRBJ2-1; V: TRBV5-6; D: TRBD2; size: NA
DNA: TGTGCCAGCAGTTTTGGGGCAGGGTATAGCAATCAGCCCCAGCATTTT; CDR3: CASSFGAGYSNQPQHF; J: TRBJ1-5; V: TRBV27; D: NA; size: NA
DNA: TGCGCCAGCAGCCAAGATGCCCCGCTAGCGGGAGGGAGCACAGATACGCAGTATTTT; CDR3: CASSQDAPLAGGSTDTQYF; J: TRBJ2-3; V: TRBV4-3; D: TRBD2; size: NA
DNA: TGTGCCATCAGTGAGTCGACGGGGGGACAGAACACCGGGGAGCTGTTTTTT; CDR3: CAISESTGGQNTGELFF; J: TRBJ2-2; V: TRBV10-3; D: NA; size: NA
DNA: TGTGCCAGCAGCAGCACGACAGGGGCCGGGGCCAACGTCCTGACTTTC; CDR3: CASSSTTGAGANVLTF; J: TRBJ2-6; V: TRBV7-2; D: TRBD1; size: few
DNA: TGTGCCAGCAGTGAGACAAGTAACTATGGCTACACCTTC; CDR3: CASSETSNYGYTF; J: TRBJ1-2; V: TRBV25-1; D: NA; size: NA
DNA: TGTGCCAGCAGTTACCAGGGGGCGACGAACTATGGCTACACCTTC; CDR3: CASSYQGATNYGYTF; J: TRBJ1-2; V: TRBV6-5; D: TRBD1; size: NA
DNA: TGTGCCAGCAGCTTAGGGGTAGCGGGAGCCAATGAGCAGTTCTTC; CDR3: CASSLGVAGANEQFF; J: TRBJ2-1; V: TRBV7-2; D: TRBD2; size: NA
DNA: TGTGCCAGTGGCGGACAGACCTCAAACACCGGGGAGCTGTTTTTT; CDR3: CASGGQTSNTGELFF; J: TRBJ2-2; V: TRBV19; D: NA; size: NA
DNA: TGCGCCAGCAAGCCTAGCGGGAGTTCAGATACGCAGTATTTT; CDR3: CASKPSGSSDTQYF; J: TRBJ2-3; V: TRBV10-1; D: TRBD2; size: NA
DNA: TGTGCCGCCGCCCCCATTGTCTCCTATAATGAGCAGTTCTTC; CDR3: CAAAPIVSYNEQFF; J: TRBJ2-1; V: TRBV6-1; D: NA; size: NA
DNA: TGTGCCAGTAGCCCTCGGGGGAGGGTCAATCAGCCCCAGCATTTT; CDR3: CASSPRGRVNQPQHF; J: TRBJ1-5; V: TRBV19; D: NA; size: NA
DNA: TGCGCCAGCAGCCCTAGCCTAGGGACAGGGCCCCATGGCTACACCTTC; CDR3: CASSPSLGTGPHGYTF; J: TRBJ1-2; V: TRBV10-1; D: TRBD1; size: NA
DNA: TGTGCCAGCAGGGCTAGCTCGTCTCGCGAGCAGTTCTTC; CDR3: CASRASSSREQFF; J: TRBJ2-1; V: TRBV27; D: NA; size: NA
DNA: TGTGCCAGCAGCTTATATTACTCACAGTCACTCTACGAGCAGTACTTC; CDR3: CASSLYYSQSLYEQYF; J: TRBJ2-7; V: TRBV7-9; D: NA; size: NA
DNA: TGTGCCAGCAGCCCGGGACTAGCGGAGACCTACGAGCAGTACTTC; CDR3: CASSPGLAETYEQYF; J: TRBJ2-7; V: TRBV7-9; D: TRBD2; size: NA
DNA: TGCAGTGCTAGCCCCAATGGCTACACCTTC; CDR3: CSASPNGYTF; J: TRBJ1-2; V: TRBV20-1; D: NA; size: NA
DNA: TGCGCCAGCAGCGACGAGCGGGTCAGCCAAGAGACCCAGTACTTC; CDR3: CASSDERVSQETQYF; J: TRBJ2-5; V: TRBV5-1; D: NA; size: NA
DNA: TGTGCCAGCAGCTTGTTAGGGAGGGCTGAGCAGTTCTTC; CDR3: CASSLLGRAEQFF; J: TRBJ2-1; V: TRBV5-6; D: TRBD2; size: few
DNA: TGTGCCAGCAGTCCTGACGGACTATACACCGGGGAGCTGTTTTTT; CDR3: CASSPDGLYTGELFF; J: TRBJ2-2; V: TRBV2; D: NA; size: NA
DNA: TGTGCCAGCAGTCGGACTAGTAGGGGTGGGACAGATACGCAGTATTTT; CDR3: CASSRTSRGGTDTQYF; J: TRBJ2-3; V: TRBV6-6; D: TRBD2; size: NA
DNA: TGTGCCAGCAGCGACGCCTGGGGTGGGAGGACTGAAGCTTTCTTT; CDR3: CASSDAWGGRTEAFF; J: TRBJ1-1; V: TRBV9; D: NA; size: once
DNA: TGTGCCAGCAGCTTAGATGGCGCGGGAGGGCCTAAGGGGTCTGGGGAGACCCAGTACTTC; CDR3: CASSLDGAGGPKGSGETQYF; J: TRBJ2-5; V: TRBV11-2; D: TRBD2; size: NA
DNA: TGTGCCAGCAGCCCAAGGACTAGCTCCTACAATGAGCAGTTCTTC; CDR3: CASSPRTSSYNEQFF; J: TRBJ2-1; V: TRBV7-2; D: TRBD2; size: NA
DNA: TGTGCCACATCGACAGGGAGCACAGATACGCAGTATTTT; CDR3: CATSTGSTDTQYF; J: TRBJ2-3; V: TRBV5-6; D: TRBD1; size: NA
DNA: TGTGCCAGCAGCTTGGCCGGGACTAGCAACAATGAGCAGTTCTTC; CDR3: CASSLAGTSNNEQFF; J: TRBJ2-1; V: TRBV11-2; D: TRBD2; size: NA
DNA: TGTGCCAGCAGTTTCGTTACGGTAAACAATGAGCAGTTCTTC; CDR3: CASSFVTVNNEQFF; J: TRBJ2-1; V: TRBV5-6; D: NA; size: NA
DNA: TGTGCCAGCAACCGGGGACAGGGGACCGATACGCAGTATTTT; CDR3: CASNRGQGTDTQYF; J: TRBJ2-3; V: TRBV7-9; D: TRBD1; size: NA
DNA: TGTGCCAGTTCTACAGGGGACTACGAGCAGTACTTC; CDR3: CASSTGDYEQYF; J: TRBJ2-7; V: TRBV6-6; D: TRBD1; size: NA
DNA: TGTGCCAGCAGCCCGGGACTAGCGGGTAACGCGAACACCGGGGAGCTGTTTTTT; CDR3: CASSPGLAGNANTGELFF; J: TRBJ2-2; V: TRBV13; D: TRBD2; size: NA
DNA: TGTGCCAGCTCAACAGGGACGGAGACCCAGTACTTC; CDR3: CASSTGTETQYF; J: TRBJ2-5; V: TRBV27; D: NA; size: NA
DNA: TGTGCCAGCAGCTCAATGGGAACCAGGGGATCAGGAAACACCATATATTTT; CDR3: CASSSMGTRGSGNTIYF; J: TRBJ1-3; V: TRBV7-9; D: NA; size: NA
DNA: TGTGCCAGCAGCTTAGACACCAGGGCTCTGAACATTCAGTACTTC; CDR3: CASSLDTRALNIQYF; J: TRBJ2-4; V: TRBV7-9; D: NA; size: NA
DNA: TGTGCCAGCAGTGTAGATCGGGACACTGAAGCTTTCTTT; CDR3: CASSVDRDTEAFF; J: TRBJ1-1; V: TRBV6-4; D: NA; size: NA
DNA: TGTGCCAGCAGTTCCCTTTTGGGGGGGAGCGATACGCAGTATTTT; CDR3: CASSSLLGGSDTQYF; J: TRBJ2-3; V: TRBV6-1; D: TRBD2; size: NA
DNA: TGTGCCAGCAGTTCGGGACAGGGCAGAGAGACCCAGTACTTC; CDR3: CASSSGQGRETQYF; J: TRBJ2-5; V: TRBV28; D: TRBD1; size: NA
DNA: TGTGCCAGCAGCCAAGCAGTGCTAGCTCCCGAGCAGTACTTC; CDR3: CASSQAVLAPEQYF; J: TRBJ2-7; V: TRBV4-2; D: NA; size: NA
DNA: TGTGCCAGCAGTGAGGGGCTAGCGGGAGAGGGTGAGCAGTTCTTC; CDR3: CASSEGLAGEGEQFF; J: TRBJ2-1; V: TRBV2; D: TRBD2; size: NA
DNA: TGTGCCAGCAGCGTAGGGACAGGGGAGTTCTTC; CDR3: CASSVGTGEFF; J: TRBJ2-1; V: TRBV9; D: TRBD1; size: NA
DNA: TGTGCCAGCAGCACTAGCGGGAGTTCCTACAATGAGCAGTTCTTC; CDR3: CASSTSGSSYNEQFF; J: TRBJ2-1; V: TRBV9; D: TRBD2; size: NA
DNA: TGTGCCAGCAGTCTGGCAGGGGTCTACAATGAGCAGTTCTTC; CDR3: CASSLAGVYNEQFF; J: TRBJ2-1; V: TRBV6-5; D: NA; size: NA
DNA: TGTGCCAGCAGTGAATTGACAGGGGGTACCGGGGAGCTGTTTTTT; CDR3: CASSELTGGTGELFF; J: TRBJ2-2; V: TRBV2; D: TRBD1; size: NA
DNA: TGTGCCAGCAGCCTGGACAGGGGGACCTACCACTATGGCTACACCTTC; CDR3: CASSLDRGTYHYGYTF; J: TRBJ1-2; V: TRBV7-9; D: TRBD1; size: NA
DNA: TGCGCCAGCAGCTTCATGGGCCCGGACTATGGCTACACCTTC; CDR3: CASSFMGPDYGYTF; J: TRBJ1-2; V: TRBV5-1; D: NA; size: NA
DNA: TGCGCCAGCAGCTTGTTTAGCGAAGAGACCCAGTACTTC; CDR3: CASSLFSEETQYF; J: TRBJ2-5; V: TRBV5-1; D: NA; size: NA